This T cell receptor beta chain was recorded in a study of cytomegalovirus exposure and HLA in healthy donors. General study findings and limits: Many donors carried some public TCRs, although rarity characterized most TCR sequences. Cytomegalovirus status was reportedly diagnosed by the classifier with high sensitivity and specificity. Roughly 170 TCR beta chains were listed as cytomegalovirus-associated.

These donors were members of the roughly 110-subject validation cohort, a group separate from the approximately 670-subject first cohort. This CDR3 is 13 amino acids long. Germline values: CDR1 SGHRS, CDR2 YFSETQ. V was cut by 5 bases and J by 2 bases, with 10 bases left in between. Generated by immunoSEQ multiplex PCR, the TCRdb table keeps only in-frame clones and is missing some. The sample lists about 49,000 clones; roughly nine tenths were seen once. On this clone itself: Its matching antigen is unknown.

This chain links TRBV5-1 with TRBJ2-5, with D hard to call. What was sequenced was PBMCs. The source of this sequence is a young man in good health and CMV-seronegative. CDR3 in DNA: TGCGCCAGCAGTTCCTACCCACAAGAGACCCAGTACTTC. Translation: CASSSYPQETQYF. The full variable domain, its missing parts supplied by reference TRBV5-1 and TRBJ2-5, is KAGVTQTPRYLIKTRGQQVTLSCSPISGHRSVSWYQQTPGQGLQFLFEYFSETQRNKGNFPGRFSGRQFSNSRSEMNVSTLELGDSALYLCASSSYPQETQYFGPGTRLLVL.